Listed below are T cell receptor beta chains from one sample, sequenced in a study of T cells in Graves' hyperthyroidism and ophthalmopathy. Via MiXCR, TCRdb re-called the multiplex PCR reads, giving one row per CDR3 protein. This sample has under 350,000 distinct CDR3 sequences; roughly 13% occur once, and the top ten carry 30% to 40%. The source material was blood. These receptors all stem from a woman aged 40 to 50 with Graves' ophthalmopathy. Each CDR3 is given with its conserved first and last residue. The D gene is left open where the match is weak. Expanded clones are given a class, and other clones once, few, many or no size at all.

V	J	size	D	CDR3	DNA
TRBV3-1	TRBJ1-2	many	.	CASSQVSGDGYTF	TGTGCCAGCAGCCAAGTCTCAGGGGATGGCTACACCTTC
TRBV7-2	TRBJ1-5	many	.	CASSPNQIQPQHF	TGTGCCAGCAGCCCAAATCAGATTCAGCCCCAGCATTTT
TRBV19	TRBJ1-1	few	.	CASSSQVKTEAFF	TGTGCCAGTAGTTCCCAGGTTAAAACTGAAGCTTTCTTT
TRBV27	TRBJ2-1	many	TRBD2	CASSNSGSYNEQFF	TGTGCCAGCAGCAATAGCGGGAGCTACAATGAGCAGTTCTTC
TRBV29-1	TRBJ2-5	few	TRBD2	CSVGGTSGRSRETQYF	TGCAGCGTTGGGGGGACTAGCGGGAGATCGAGGGAGACCCAGTACTTC
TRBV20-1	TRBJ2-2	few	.	CSAREGGQGDTGELFF	TGCAGTGCTAGAGAGGGGGGGCAGGGGGACACCGGGGAGCTGTTTTTT
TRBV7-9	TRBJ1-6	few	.	CASSLGPRGNSPLHF	TGTGCCAGCAGCTTAGGCCCCCGGGGTAATTCACCCCTCCACTTT
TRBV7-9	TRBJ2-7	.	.	CGSSLQGFGEQYF	TGTGGCAGCAGTTTGCAGGGATTCGGCGAGCAGTACTTC
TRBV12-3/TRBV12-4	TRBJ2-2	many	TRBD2	CASRPASGKAGTGELFF	TGTGCCAGCAGGCCGGCTAGCGGGAAGGCGGGCACCGGGGAGCTGTTTTTT
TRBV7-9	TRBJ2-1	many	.	CASSNSRRGGRYNEQFF	TGTGCCAGCAGCAATTCGCGTAGAGGCGGCCGGTACAATGAGCAGTTCTTC
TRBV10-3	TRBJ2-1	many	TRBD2	CAISEFKREGEQFF	TGTGCCATCAGTGAGTTCAAGCGGGAAGGTGAGCAGTTCTTC
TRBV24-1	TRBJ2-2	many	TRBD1	CATSDPGQGIGELFF	TGTGCCACCAGTGATCCGGGACAGGGAATCGGGGAGCTGTTTTTT
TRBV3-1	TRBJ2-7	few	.	CASSLRLAGESSYEQYF	TGTGCCAGCAGCCTCAGACTAGCAGGGGAGAGCTCCTACGAGCAGTACTTC
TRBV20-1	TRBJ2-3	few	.	CSANVDARDTQYF	TGCAGTGCTAATGTGGACGCGCGGGATACGCAGTATTTT
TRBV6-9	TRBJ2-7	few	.	CASTIGVSYEQYF	TGTGCCAGTACTATAGGGGTCTCCTACGAGCAGTACTTC
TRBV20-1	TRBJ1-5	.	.	CSASWTPNSNQPQHF	TGCAGTGCTAGTTGGACTCCCAATAGCAATCAGCCCCAGCATTTT
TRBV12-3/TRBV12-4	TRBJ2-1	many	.	CATRGLASNEQFF	TGTGCCACCCGGGGGCTCGCGTCCAATGAGCAGTTCTTC
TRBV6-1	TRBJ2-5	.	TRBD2	CASSDPTSGNQETQYF	TGTGCCAGCAGTGACCCGACTAGCGGAAACCAAGAGACCCAGTACTTC
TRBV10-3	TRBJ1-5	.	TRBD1	CATNTDITGGHNQPQHF	TGTGCCACAAACACAGACATCACAGGGGGCCACAATCAGCCCCAGCATTTT
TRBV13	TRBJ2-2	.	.	CASSSRTDTGELFF	TGTGCCAGCAGCTCCCGGACTGACACCGGGGAGCTGTTTTTT
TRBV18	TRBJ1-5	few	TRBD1	CASSQTGLGNQPQHF	TGTGCCAGCTCACAGACAGGGTTGGGCAATCAGCCCCAGCATTTT
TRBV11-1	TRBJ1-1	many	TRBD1	CASSPRDSTEAFF	TGTGCCAGCAGCCCACGGGACAGCACTGAAGCTTTCTTT
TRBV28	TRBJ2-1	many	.	CASSILQGAGGYNEQFF	TGTGCCAGCAGCATCCTTCAGGGGGCGGGAGGGTACAATGAGCAGTTCTTC
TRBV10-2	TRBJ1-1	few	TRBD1	CASSESIRTGAGAEAFF	TGCGCCAGCAGTGAGTCTATAAGAACAGGGGCGGGCGCTGAAGCTTTCTTT